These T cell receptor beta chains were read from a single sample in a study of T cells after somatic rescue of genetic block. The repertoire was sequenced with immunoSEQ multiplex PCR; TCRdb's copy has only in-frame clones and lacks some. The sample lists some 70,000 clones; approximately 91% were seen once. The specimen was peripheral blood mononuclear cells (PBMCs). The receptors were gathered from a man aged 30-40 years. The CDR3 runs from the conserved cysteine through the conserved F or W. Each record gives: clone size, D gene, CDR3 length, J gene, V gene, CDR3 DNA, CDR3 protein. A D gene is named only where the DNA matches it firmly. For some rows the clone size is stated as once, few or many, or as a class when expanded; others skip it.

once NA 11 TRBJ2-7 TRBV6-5 TGTGCCACCCTATTCTCCTACGAGCAGTACTTC CATLFSYEQYF
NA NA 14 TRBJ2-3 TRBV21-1 TGTGCCAGCAGCAGGGACAGCCACACAGATACGCAGTATTTT CASSRDSHTDTQYF
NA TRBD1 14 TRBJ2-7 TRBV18 TGTGCCAGCTCAATTGGACAGGGGTCCTACGAGCAGTACTTC CASSIGQGSYEQYF
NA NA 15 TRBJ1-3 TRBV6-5 TGTGCCAGCAGTATCGGGGGGCGGCCCGGAAACACCATATATTTT CASSIGGRPGNTIYF
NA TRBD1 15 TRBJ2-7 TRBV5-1 TGCGCCAGCAGCTTAGAGGACAGGCCGACCTACGAGCAGTACTTC CASSLEDRPTYEQYF
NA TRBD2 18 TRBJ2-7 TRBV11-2 TGTGCCAGCAGCCCCACAGGACTAGCGGGGGGTAGCACCTACGAGCAGTACTTC CASSPTGLAGGSTYEQYF
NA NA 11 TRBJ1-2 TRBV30 TGTGCCGGGCGGTCGTCCTATGGCTACACCTTC CAGRSSYGYTF
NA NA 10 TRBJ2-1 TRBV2 TGTGCCAGCAGTGTTAATGAGCAGTTCTTC CASSVNEQFF
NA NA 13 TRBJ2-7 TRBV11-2 TGTGCCAGCAGCTTAGAACTGTCCTACGGGCAGTACTTC CASSLELSYGQYF
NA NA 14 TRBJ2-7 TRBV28 TGTGCCAGCAGTTCATCCTCGGACAGAAGCGAGCAGTACTTC CASSSSSDRSEQYF
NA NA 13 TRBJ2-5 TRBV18 TGTGCCAGCTCACCAGTACGCCAAGAGACCCAGTACTTC CASSPVRQETQYF
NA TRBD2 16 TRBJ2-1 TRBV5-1 TGCGCCAGCAGCGAAGGGACTAGCGCAACCTACAATGAGCAGTTCTTC CASSEGTSATYNEQFF
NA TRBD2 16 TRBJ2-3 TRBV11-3 TGTGCCAGCAGCCGAGGACTAGCGGGATCCACAGATACGCAGTATTTT CASSRGLAGSTDTQYF
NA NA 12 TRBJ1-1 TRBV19 TGTGCCAGCCGAATAGGGGTTGCTGAAGCTTTCTTT CASRIGVAEAFF
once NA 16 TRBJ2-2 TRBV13 TGTGCCAGCAGCCCAGAGGGCAGGGAAGGCGCCGGGGAGCTGTTTTTT CASSPEGREGAGELFF
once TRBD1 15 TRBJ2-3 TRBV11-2 TGTGCCAGCAGCTACGGACAGGGGGCTGCAGATACGCAGTATTTT CASSYGQGAADTQYF
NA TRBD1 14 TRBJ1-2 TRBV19 TGTGCCAGTAGGGACAGGGGAGGTGCGACTGGCTACACCTTC CASRDRGGATGYTF
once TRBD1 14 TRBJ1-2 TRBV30 TGTGCCTGGGGGGGACAGGGGGTTGTTGATGGCTACACCTTC CAWGGQGVVDGYTF
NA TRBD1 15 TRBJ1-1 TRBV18 TGTGCCAGCTCAGATACAGGGGGCGGGGAGACTGAAGCTTTCTTT CASSDTGGGETEAFF
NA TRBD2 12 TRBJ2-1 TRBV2 TGTGCCACCCCGGGGGGGTACAATGAGCAGTTCTTC CATPGGYNEQFF
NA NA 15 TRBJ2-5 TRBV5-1 TGCGCCAGCAGGCCTCTTGGGACCGACCAAGAGACCCAGTACTTC CASRPLGTDQETQYF
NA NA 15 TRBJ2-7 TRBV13 TGTGCCAGCAGCTCCCGACTGGTAGGCTCCTACGAGCAGTACTTC CASSSRLVGSYEQYF
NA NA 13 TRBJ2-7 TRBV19 TGTGCCAGTAGAGCCGGGCCCCTCTACGAGCAGTACTTC CASRAGPLYEQYF
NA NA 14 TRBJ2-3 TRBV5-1 TGCGCCAGCAGCTTATACAATATGGCAGATACGCAGTATTTT CASSLYNMADTQYF
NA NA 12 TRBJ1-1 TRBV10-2 TGCGCCAGCAGTGACGTGTCCACTGAAGCTTTCTTT CASSDVSTEAFF
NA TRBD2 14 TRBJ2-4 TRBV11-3 TGTGCCAGCAGCCGGACTAGCGGGGCGGACATTCAGTACTTC CASSRTSGADIQYF
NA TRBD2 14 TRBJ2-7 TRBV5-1 TGCGCCAGCAGCATTAGCGGGAGCCGCTACGAGCAGTACTTC CASSISGSRYEQYF
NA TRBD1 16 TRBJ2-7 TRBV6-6 TGTGCCAGCATTTTTCGCTCGACAGGGGGGTCCTACGAGCAGTACTTC CASIFRSTGGSYEQYF
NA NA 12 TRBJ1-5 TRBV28 TGTGCCAGCAGGAATAGCAATCAGCCCCAGCATTTT CASRNSNQPQHF
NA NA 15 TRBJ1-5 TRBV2 TGTGCCAGCAGTGAGGGCAGAAATAGCAATCAGCCCCAGCATTTT CASSEGRNSNQPQHF
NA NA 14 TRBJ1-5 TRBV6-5 TGTGCCAGCAGCCCAACGGTGGACAATCAGCCCCAGCATTTT CASSPTVDNQPQHF
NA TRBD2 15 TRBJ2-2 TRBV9 TGTGCCAGCAGCGCCGGGGGGATCAACACCGGGGAGCTGTTTTTT CASSAGGINTGELFF
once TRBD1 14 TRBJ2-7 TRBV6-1 TGTGCCAGCGTGGCCGGGACAGGGGGCTACGAGCAGTACTTC CASVAGTGGYEQYF
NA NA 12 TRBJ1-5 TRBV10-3 TGTGCCATCAGTGGGGGGGGACAGCCCCAGCATTTT CAISGGGQPQHF
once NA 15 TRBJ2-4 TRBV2 TGTGCCAGCACCATGGACTTAATAGCCAAAAACATTCAGTACTTC CASTMDLIAKNIQYF
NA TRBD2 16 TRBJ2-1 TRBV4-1 TGCGCCAGCAGCCAAGACGCCAGCGGGAGCCACAATGAGCAGTTCTTC CASSQDASGSHNEQFF
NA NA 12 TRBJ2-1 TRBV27 TGTGCCAGCAGTTTATTCGGCAATGAGCAGTTCTTC CASSLFGNEQFF
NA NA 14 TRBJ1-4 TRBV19 TGTGCCAGTAGCGGGGACTCAACTAATGAAAAACTGTTTTTT CASSGDSTNEKLFF
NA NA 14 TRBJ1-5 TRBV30 TGTGCCTGGAGTGTAACCGGGGCCAATCAGCCCCAGCATTTT CAWSVTGANQPQHF
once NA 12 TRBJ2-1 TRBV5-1 TGCGCCAGCAATTCGAGGGGAGATGAGCAGTTCTTC CASNSRGDEQFF
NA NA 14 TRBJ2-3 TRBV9 TGTGCCAGCAGCGTAGAACCAAGGACAGATACGCAGTATTTT CASSVEPRTDTQYF
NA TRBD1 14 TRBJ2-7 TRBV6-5 TGTGCCAGCAGTTACCGGGACAGGGCCTACGAGCAGTACTTC CASSYRDRAYEQYF
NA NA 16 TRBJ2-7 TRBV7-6 TGTGCCAGCAGCCCCCGAGGCGGTCAGGGGTCCTACGAGCAGTACTTC CASSPRGGQGSYEQYF
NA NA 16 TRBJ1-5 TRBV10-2 TGCGCCAGCAGTGAGAGGGTCGGGGGGGGAAATCAGCCCCAGCATTTT CASSERVGGGNQPQHF
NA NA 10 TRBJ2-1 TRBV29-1 TGCAGCGTCCTACACAATGAGCAGTTCTTC CSVLHNEQFF
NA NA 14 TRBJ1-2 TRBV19 TGTGCCAGTAGTATGAGAGAAAGAGTCTATGGCTACACCTTC CASSMRERVYGYTF
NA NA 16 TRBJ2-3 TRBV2 TGTGCCAGCAGACTCCCCAATGACGGTAGCACAGATACGCAGTATTTT CASRLPNDGSTDTQYF
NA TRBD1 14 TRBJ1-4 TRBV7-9 TGTGCCAGCAGCCTCGGACAGGGGGAGGAAAAACTGTTTTTT CASSLGQGEEKLFF
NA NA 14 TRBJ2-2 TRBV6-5 TGTGCCAGCAGAACCACAGGGATGGCCGGGGAGCTGTTTTTT CASRTTGMAGELFF
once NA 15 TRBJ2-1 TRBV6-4 TGTGCCAGCAGTGACGGGGCAGGGGAGTACAATGAGCAGTTCTTC CASSDGAGEYNEQFF
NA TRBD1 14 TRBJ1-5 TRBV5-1 TGCGCCAGCAGCCCGACAGGGGGCAATCAGCCCCAGCATTTT CASSPTGGNQPQHF
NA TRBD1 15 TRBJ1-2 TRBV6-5 TGTGCCAGCAGCCGGAAAGGGGGACAGAACTATGGCTACACCTTC CASSRKGGQNYGYTF
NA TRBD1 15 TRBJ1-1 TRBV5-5 TGTGCCAGCAGCGGCCGGGACAGGGGGTTCACTGAAGCTTTCTTT CASSGRDRGFTEAFF
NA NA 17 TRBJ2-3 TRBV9 TGTGCCAGCAGCGTAGTAGCCACTAGCCCGCCCGGAGATACGCAGTATTTT CASSVVATSPPGDTQYF
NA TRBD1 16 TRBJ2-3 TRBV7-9 TGTGCCAGCAGCTTAGCAGGGGGCGCGGGCCCAGATACGCAGTATTTT CASSLAGGAGPDTQYF
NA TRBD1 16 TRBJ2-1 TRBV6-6 TGTGCCAGCAGTTACCGCGCAGGGGGCATCTACAATGAGCAGTTCTTC CASSYRAGGIYNEQFF
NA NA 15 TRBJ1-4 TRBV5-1 TGCGCCAGCAGCTTGGGGACCGCTACTAATGAAAAACTGTTTTTT CASSLGTATNEKLFF